The sequence of this T cell receptor (beta chain) was determined in a study of blood T cell repertoires in COVID-19. Study overall: PBMCs, B-cell-depleted T cells, or T cells were the source of the cDNA or gDNA that made up the material.

Germline CDR1 LGHNT, CDR2 FRNRAP. V was clipped by 6 bases and J by 1 base; unmatched bases: 5. CDR3 length: 15 residues. Assay: immunoSEQ multiplex PCR; the TCRdb copy retains only in-frame clones and omits some. This sample has 95,000 to 110,000 clones, with roughly nine tenths found just once. The specimen was peripheral blood. The sequence came from a woman aged 55-70 years with acute or convalescent COVID-19. J is TRBJ2-1 and V is TRBV12-5; 8 bases are a match to TRBD1. CDR3: CASGDRTGSYNEQFF. CDR3 bases: TGTGCTAGTGGGGATCGGACAGGGTCCTACAATGAGCAGTTCTTC.